The rows below give T cell receptor beta chains drawn from one sample of a study of monozygotic twins with inflammatory bowel disease. TCRdb re-called the 5' RACE reads, yielding one record per CDR3 amino acid sequence without DNA. The record lists around 400,000 distinct CDR3 sequences, of which the ten most abundant hold approximately 2.3%. Sequencing used blood. The receptors come from a human donor with ulcerative colitis or Crohn's disease, or a healthy co-twin of an affected twin (not recorded which). Both conserved end residues are part of each CDR3. Each record gives: J gene, V gene, CDR3 protein.

>TRBJ2-7|TRBV7-2
CASPSARRGRGSEQYF
>TRBJ2-2|TRBV25-1
CASSESLTTVF
>TRBJ2-7|TRBV5-1
CASSSLAGDHEQYF
>TRBJ2-2|TRBV29-1
CSVVRVGTGELFF
>TRBJ2-2|TRBV29-1
CSVTWGAGGELFF
>TRBJ1-6|TRBV4-3
CASSLHTGNNSPLHF
>TRBJ2-1|TRBV7-3
CASSPLRSAGGDEQFF
>TRBJ2-4|TRBV11-2
CASSALRVAKNIQYF
>TRBJ1-3|TRBV5-1
CASSFGGGDSGNTIYF
>TRBJ2-1|TRBV20-1
CSAPPSGSAYNEQFF
>TRBJ2-3|TRBV3-1
CASSQTSHTQYF